Below are 23 T cell receptor beta chains sequenced from a single sample in a study of regulatory T cells in long-lasting Graves disease. TCR beta libraries were built with iRepertoire HTBI primers and Arm-PCR of CDR3 regions. TCRdb reanalysed the multiplex PCR reads using MiXCR and keeps one entry per CDR3 protein. The data hold about 620,000 distinct CDR3 sequences, with around 15% observed a single time. Documented time point: newly diagnosed GD, antithyroid drugs for less than 3 months. Extracted RNA from PBMCs served as the source of the TCR library. This sample also appeared in a second study, on T cells in Graves' hyperthyroidism and ophthalmopathy.

This material consisted of peripheral blood mononuclear cells (PBMCs), taken at new diagnosis, from a patient treated with antithyroid drugs. These receptors were collected from a woman in her 30s with Graves disease.

At least ten counts were recorded for this clonotype. The chain is built from TRBV6-1 and TRBJ1-1; the D is unclear. Deletions cut 7 bases from V and 0 bases from J, with 12 bases between. Germline values: CDR1 MNHNS, CDR2 SASEGT. This CDR3 is built from 14 residues. The CDR3 sequence is CASKQAYMNTEAFF. CDR3 DNA sequence: TGTGCCAGCAAGCAGGCGTATATGAACACTGAAGCTTTCTTT.

This clonotype came up a few times. V and J are TRBV7-9 and TRBJ2-1, with a possible D match to TRBD1 (6 bases). The CDR3 extends over 15 amino acids. From germline, CDR1 is SEHNR and CDR2 FQNEAQ (reference sequence). Trimming removed 5 bases at V and 3 bases at J, with 14 bases between. The chain's CDR3 is CASSEDSYLYNEQFF. As DNA, the CDR3 is TGTGCCAGCAGCGAGGACAGTTACCTCTACAATGAGCAGTTCTTC.

This clonotype has only one observation. The chain joins TRBV30 to TRBJ2-1; D is undetermined. Germline-derived CDR1 and CDR2 are GTSNPN and SVGIG (reference sequence). Trimming stripped 2 bases from V and 6 bases from J, with 5 bases between. CDR3 length: 11 amino acids. CDR3 sequence: CAWSFVNEQFF. The CDR3 region has the DNA TGTGCCTGGAGTTTTGTCAATGAGCAGTTCTTC.

This clonotype was detected once. This sequence joins TRBV12-3 or TRBV12-4 and TRBJ2-1; 7 positions agree with TRBD2. J gave up 15 bases and V 5 bases, and 19 bases lay outside the gene matches. The CDR3 totals 15 residues. The CDR3 region has the DNA TGTGCCAGCAGTCCGGTACGGGAGGTCCGGGGAGGACGGTTCTTC. Translation: CASSPVREVRGGRFF.

V and J are TRBV2 and TRBJ1-1; D uncertain. There are 14 residues in the CDR3. In germline, CDR1 is SNHLY, CDR2 FYNNEI. Trimming stripped 10 bases from V and 0 bases from J, with 15 bases between. CDR3 DNA: TGTGCCACCGGGTGGGGAGCGATGAACACTGAAGCTTTCTTT. This sequence encodes CATGWGAMNTEAFF. The complete variable domain, with remaining parts taken from reference TRBV2 and TRBJ1-1, reads EPEVTQTPSHQVTQMGQEVILRCVPISNHLYFYWYRQILGQKVEFLVSFYNNEISEKSEIFDDQFSVERPDGSNFTLKIRSTKLEDSAMYFCATGWGAMNTEAFFGQGTRLTVV.

There are a few counts of this clonotype. The rearrangement links TRBV30 to TRBJ1-3; D remains unclear. Trimming stripped 2 bases from V and 4 bases from J, with 6 bases between. The CDR3 runs 12 residues. Germline V gene sequence: CDR1 GTSNPN, CDR2 SVGIG (reference sequence). Here the CDR3 reads CAWSRTGNTIYF. CDR3 coding DNA: TGTGCCTGGAGTCGCACAGGAAACACCATATATTTT.

In this sample, this clonotype turned up many times. The rearrangement joins TRBV5-1 to TRBJ2-1, with 11 nucleotides matching TRBD2. Losses at the gene ends were 4 bases for V and 5 bases for J; bases not matched to a gene: 8. The CDR3 runs to 16 residues. Germline-derived CDR1 and CDR2 are SGHRS and YFSETQ. The CDR3 DNA sequence: TGCGCCAGCAGCCCGTTAGCGGGAGGGCCCCACAATGAGCAGTTCTTC. Translating gives CASSPLAGGPHNEQFF.

Ten or more counts support this clonotype. The gene calls are TRBV18 and TRBJ2-5, with no clear D. The CDR3 loop spans 13 amino acids. Germline CDR1 reads KGHSH; CDR2 reads LQKENI. The V and J ends lost 3 bases and 2 bases respectively, with 7 bases between them. The CDR3 reads CASSPSIQETQYF. In nucleotides, the CDR3 is TGTGCCAGCTCACCCTCAATACAAGAGACCCAGTACTTC.

The V call is TRBV15, the J call TRBJ2-7; perhaps TRBD1 as D (6 bases). CDR3 size: 14 residues. The ends were cut back, 4 bases at V and 7 bases at J, with 17 bases in the middle. The germline gives CDR1 LNHNV, CDR2 YYDKDF (reference sequence). The CDR3 loop is CATSKRKQGDEQYF. CDR3 in DNA: TGTGCCACCAGCAAAAGAAAACAGGGAGATGAGCAGTACTTC.

This clonotype came up many times. The chain joins TRBV27 to TRBJ1-5; TRBD1 might be the D (6 bases). This CDR3 has 15 amino acids. Trimming cost V 3 bases and J 6 bases, with 15 bases left between them. Germline V gene sequence: CDR1 MNHEY, CDR2 SMNVEV (reference sequence). DNA of the CDR3: TGTGCCAGCAGTTTGGGGGGCGAGGGTGCTCAGCCCCAGCATTTT. Translated: CASSLGGEGAQPQHF.

A single count supports this clonotype. The chain has TRBV6-2 or TRBV6-3 and TRBJ2-6; TRBD1 agrees at 10 bases. V lost 5 bases to trimming and J lost 1 base; unmatched junction nucleotides: 8. The CDR3 length is 18 residues. The V gene's germline CDR1 is MNHEY and CDR2 SVGEGT. CDR3 region: CASSGGDRGPSGANVLTF. In nucleotides, the CDR3 is TGTGCCAGCAGTGGAGGAGACAGGGGGCCGTCTGGGGCCAACGTCCTGACTTTC.

The table lists this clonotype with a few counts. The chain is built from TRBV5-1 and TRBJ2-3; 9 positions match TRBD2. J gave up 0 bases and V 5 bases, and 4 bases lay outside the gene matches. From germline, CDR1 is SGHRS and CDR2 YFSETQ. The CDR3 is 15 residues long. CDR3 sequence reads: CASRSTSGSTDTQYF. The CDR3 DNA reads TGCGCCAGCAGGTCGACTAGCGGAAGCACAGATACGCAGTATTTT. Drawing the rest from reference TRBV5-1 and TRBJ2-3, the complete variable domain is KAGVTQTPRYLIKTRGQQVTLSCSPISGHRSVSWYQQTPGQGLQFLFEYFSETQRNKGNFPGRFSGRQFSNSRSEMNVSTLELGDSALYLCASRSTSGSTDTQYFGPGTRLTVL.

The chain combines TRBV2 with TRBJ2-7, with TRBD2 matching 11 bases. The CDR3 loop spans 15 amino acids. Per the germline V gene, CDR1 is SNHLY and CDR2 is FYNNEI. After removal of 6 bases from V and 6 bases from J, the junction contained 10 bases not matched to a gene. This CDR3 is CASRRLAGLTAEQYF. The CDR3 DNA follows: TGTGCCAGCAGGAGACTAGCGGGATTGACCGCCGAGCAGTACTTC. Together with reference TRBV2 and TRBJ2-7, the CDR3 gives the full variable domain: EPEVTQTPSHQVTQMGQEVILRCVPISNHLYFYWYRQILGQKVEFLVSFYNNEISEKSEIFDDQFSVERPDGSNFTLKIRSTKLEDSAMYFCASRRLAGLTAEQYFGPGTRLTVT.

The V call is TRBV20-1, the J call TRBJ2-7; TRBD2 aligns across 8 bases. The junction had 6 bases not matched to a gene; V was cut back by 0 bases and J by 2 bases. Germline values: CDR1 DFQATT, CDR2 SNEGSKA (reference sequence). The CDR3 totals 15 residues. The CDR3 region has the DNA TGCAGTGCTAGAGATAATGGACTAGCCCCCTACGAGCAGTACTTC. Its protein product is CSARDNGLAPYEQYF.

This clonotype turned up a few times. The V call is TRBV7-9, the J call TRBJ1-4; weak D call: TRBD1 (5 bases). Germline V gene lookup returns CDR1 SEHNR and CDR2 FQNEAQ (reference sequence). CDR3 length: 16 amino acids. Trimming removed 3 bases at V and 10 bases at J, with 21 bases between. CDR3: CASSFWSRQGFGKLFF. The CDR3 region has the DNA TGTGCCAGCAGCTTCTGGTCCAGGCAGGGCTTCGGAAAACTGTTTTTT.

This clonotype was counted at least ten times. This chain uses TRBV2 with TRBJ2-5; possible D gene TRBD2, 7 bases. CDR1 SNHLY and CDR2 FYNNEI come from the germline V gene. Trimming cost V 10 bases and J 3 bases, with 18 bases left between them. The CDR3 has 14 amino acids. Here the CDR3 DNA reads TGTGCCACACGACTCAGGGGAGGGAAAGAGACCCAGTACTTC. Its protein product is CATRLRGGKETQYF.

The chain combines TRBV7-9 with TRBJ2-3; the D gene is possibly TRBD2 (6 bases). Trimming stripped 1 base from V and 2 bases from J, with 10 bases between. The CDR3 covers 15 residues. The V gene's germline CDR1 is SEHNR and CDR2 FQNEAQ (reference sequence). DNA for the CDR3: TGTGCCAGCAGCTTAGGGGGGGATTCCACAGATACGCAGTATTTT. Translation gives CASSLGGDSTDTQYF.

Points on this clonotype: A much larger clonotype is one base distant, so this may be a read error. The chain couples TRBV10-3 to TRBJ1-1; 9 nucleotides agree with TRBD1. J lost 3 bases, V lost 7 bases, and 3 bases had no gene match. From germline, CDR1 is ENHRY and CDR2 SYGVKD. The CDR3 loop spans 13 amino acids. The CDR3 is CAIKGTGYTEAFF. DNA of the CDR3: TGTGCCATCAAAGGGACAGGGTACACTGAAGCTTTCTTT.

This clonotype has a handful of counts. The chain employs TRBV5-5 and TRBJ2-2, with D possibly TRBD1 on 5 matching bases. Germline V CDR1 and CDR2: SGHKS, YYEKEE (reference sequence). With 5 bases removed from V and 3 bases from J, the gap between germline ends came to 14 bases. The CDR3 is 15 amino acids. This CDR3 is CASREGVRDTGELFF. The CDR3 DNA sequence: TGTGCCAGCAGAGAAGGGGTGCGTGACACCGGGGAGCTGTTTTTT. The entire variable domain, with the rest obtained from reference TRBV5-5 and TRBJ2-2, is as follows: DAGVTQSPTHLIKTRGQQVTLRCSPISGHKSVSWYQQVLGQGPQFIFQYYEKEERGRGNFPDRFSARQFPNYSSELNVNALLLGDSALYLCASREGVRDTGELFFGEGSRLTVL.

This clonotype was observed at least ten times. DNA of the CDR3: TGTGCCTGGAGTGTACAAGGAGACGAGCAGTACTTC. Translation gives CAWSVQGDEQYF. The chain is built from TRBV30 and TRBJ2-7, with D unresolved. Trimming shortened V by 0 bases and J by 5 bases, and 8 bases separated the two germline ends. There are 12 residues in the CDR3. Germline loops: CDR1 GTSNPN, CDR2 SVGIG (reference sequence).

Many counts were recorded for this clonotype. The V call is TRBV20-1, the J call TRBJ2-3, with TRBD2 as a possible D gene (6 bases). Germline CDR1 reads DFQATT; CDR2 reads SNEGSKA (reference sequence). The CDR3 runs to 15 residues. V was shortened by 1 base and J by 5 bases, with 16 bases between the two germline ends. In nucleotides, the CDR3 is TGCAGTGCTAGAGTCGGGACTCGGGCTGGAGATACGCAGTATTTT. Its translation: CSARVGTRAGDTQYF.

This clonotype has more than one count but fewer than ten. The CDR3 here is CASSDRGWINEQFF. In DNA, the CDR3 is TGTGCCAGCAGTGACAGGGGGTGGATCAATGAGCAGTTCTTC. This sequence joins TRBV6-1 and TRBJ2-1, with 7 positions matching TRBD1. The germline CDR1 and CDR2 sequences are MNHNS and SASEGT. The CDR3 is 14 residues long. J lost 6 bases, V lost 3 bases, and 5 bases had no gene match.

This clonotype has a handful of counts. This chain joins TRBV19 and TRBJ2-7; D not resolved. This CDR3 comprises 15 residues. V was trimmed by 2 bases and J by 0 bases, leaving 11 bases between them. Germline V gives CDR1 LNHDA, CDR2 SQIVND (reference sequence). Written as DNA, the CDR3 is TGTGCCAGTAGTATAAGGGCCGATTCCTCCTACGAGCAGTACTTC. Translated, it gives CASSIRADSSYEQYF.